The entry that follows covers one T cell receptor (beta chain) sequence. These data originate in a study of blood T cell repertoires in COVID-19. Germline V gene data show CDR1 as MNHEY and CDR2 as SVGAGI. This CDR3 has 16 residues. The J segment lost 1 base and the V segment lost 3 bases, leaving 8 bases of the junction unmatched. Measured with immunoSEQ multiplex PCR; TCRdb has only the in-frame clones, and not every one. This sample has about 140,000 clones, with almost 80% found just once. The specimen was PBMCs or T cells enriched from blood (not recorded which). The gene calls are TRBV6-5 and TRBJ2-5, with 7 bases fitting TRBD2. The receptor's source is a woman aged 50 to 65 who had recovered from COVID-19. CDR3 amino acids: CASSYYRTRGQETQYF. The CDR3 nucleotides read TGTGCCAGCAGTTATTACCGGACTAGGGGCCAAGAGACCCAGTACTTC.